This T cell receptor (beta chain) was observed in a study of OX40 agonist ivuxolimab in advanced cancers. The assay was immunoSEQ multiplex PCR, and TCRdb's table has in-frame clones only and misses some. The sample yields 30,000 to 40,000 clones, around 84% seen once. Germline V gene sequence: CDR1 SGHRS, CDR2 YFSETQ. V dropped 0 bases and J dropped 7 bases, with 13 bases sitting between them. The CDR3 contains 14 residues. The origin of this receptor is an adult with an advanced solid tumor such as melanoma, head and neck, liver or kidney cancer. The genes are TRBV5-1 and TRBJ1-2; the D gene is possibly TRBD1 (6 bases). The sample consisted of CD4+ or CD8+ T cells sorted from blood, taken in a trial of the OX40 agonist ivuxolimab. CDR3 loop: CASSLVDRRGGYTF. CDR3 DNA: TGCGCCAGCAGCTTGGTCGACAGGAGGGGTGGCTACACCTTC.